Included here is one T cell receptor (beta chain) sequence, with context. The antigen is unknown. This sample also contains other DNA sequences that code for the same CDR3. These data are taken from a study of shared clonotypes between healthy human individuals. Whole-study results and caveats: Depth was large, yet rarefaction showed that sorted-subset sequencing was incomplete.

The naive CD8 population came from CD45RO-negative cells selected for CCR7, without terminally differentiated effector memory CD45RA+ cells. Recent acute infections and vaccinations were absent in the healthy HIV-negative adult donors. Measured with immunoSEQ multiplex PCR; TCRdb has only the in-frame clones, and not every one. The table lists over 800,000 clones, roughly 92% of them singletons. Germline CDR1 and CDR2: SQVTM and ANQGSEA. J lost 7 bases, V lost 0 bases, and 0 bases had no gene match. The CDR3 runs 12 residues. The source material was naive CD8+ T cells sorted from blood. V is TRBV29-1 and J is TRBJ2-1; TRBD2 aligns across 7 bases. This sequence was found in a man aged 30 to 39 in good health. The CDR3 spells CSVEDSGNEQFF. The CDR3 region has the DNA TGCAGCGTTGAAGATAGCGGGAATGAGCAGTTCTTC.